These T cell receptor beta chains were read from a single sample in a study of cytomegalovirus exposure and HLA in healthy donors. Profiling relied on immunoSEQ multiplex PCR, and the TCRdb table lists in-frame clones only, not all of them. The sample holds approximately 160,000 clones, about 82% seen once. The specimen sequenced was PBMCs. The origin of the receptors is a woman aged 50 to 65 in good health and CMV-seropositive. CDR3s include the opening cysteine and the closing phenylalanine or tryptophan. D genes are given only for firm matches. Clone size appears in some rows only: once, few, many, or a class for an expanded clone.

>TRBJ1-1|TRBV9|TRBD1|.
CASSVGDRGTEAFF
TGTGCCAGCAGCGTAGGGGACAGGGGTACCGAAGCTTTCTTT
>TRBJ2-5|TRBV5-1|TRBD2|.
CASSGEGQTGETQYF
TGCGCCAGCAGCGGGGAGGGTCAAACCGGGGAGACCCAGTACTTC
>TRBJ2-7|TRBV7-3|TRBD1|.
CASSLGPGQGTRNEQYF
TGTGCCAGCAGCCTCGGCCCGGGACAGGGGACGAGGAACGAGCAGTACTTC
>TRBJ1-5|TRBV6-5|TRBD1|.
CASRPSTGAGQPQHF
TGTGCCAGCAGACCCAGTACAGGGGCTGGTCAGCCCCAGCATTTT
>TRBJ1-5|TRBV19|.|.
CASSTTDSFWPQHF
TGTGCCAGTAGTACTACGGACAGTTTCTGGCCCCAGCATTTT
>TRBJ1-2|TRBV10-3|TRBD1|.
CAISRAPGQGDIYDGYTF
TGTGCCATCAGCCGAGCCCCGGGACAGGGGGATATCTATGATGGCTACACCTTC
>TRBJ1-1|TRBV28|.|.
CASSFHRAGGTEAFF
TGTGCCAGCAGTTTCCACAGGGCGGGGGGCACTGAAGCTTTCTTT
>TRBJ1-1|TRBV10-3|TRBD1|.
CATTGQGKNTEAFF
TGTGCCACCACGGGACAGGGAAAGAACACTGAAGCTTTCTTT
>TRBJ1-1|TRBV27|TRBD1|.
CASSLEGAHTEAFF
TGTGCCAGCAGTTTAGAGGGGGCGCACACTGAAGCTTTCTTT
>TRBJ2-7|TRBV9|.|.
CASSPSGRSSYEQYF
TGTGCCAGCAGCCCAAGCGGAAGGAGCTCCTACGAGCAGTACTTC
>TRBJ1-2|TRBV6-5|.|.
CASSSTGSRGYTF
TGTGCCAGCAGTTCAACCGGGAGCCGAGGCTACACCTTC
>TRBJ1-2|TRBV6-1|.|.
CASSEARGRSYTF
TGTGCCAGCAGTGAAGCGAGAGGGCGGAGCTACACCTTC
>TRBJ2-3|TRBV18|TRBD2|once
CASSPKIAGGSTDTQYF
TGTGCCAGCTCACCAAAAATAGCGGGAGGAAGCACAGATACGCAGTATTTT
>TRBJ2-2|TRBV5-1|.|.
CASSLETGITGELFF
TGCGCCAGCAGCTTGGAGACAGGTATCACCGGGGAGCTGTTTTTT
>TRBJ1-2|TRBV2|TRBD1|.
CASSRTGPAYGYTF
TGTGCCAGCAGCCGGACAGGGCCCGCCTATGGCTACACCTTC
>TRBJ1-1|TRBV18|TRBD1|.
CASSPPGQAEAFF
TGTGCCAGCTCACCACCGGGACAGGCAGAAGCTTTCTTT
>TRBJ2-1|TRBV7-9|TRBD2|.
CASSPQRGGFINNEQFF
TGTGCCAGCAGCCCCCAGCGGGGGGGGTTTATCAACAATGAGCAGTTCTTC
>TRBJ2-7|TRBV5-4|.|.
CASSPGYEQYF
TGTGCCAGCAGCCCAGGGTACGAGCAGTACTTC
>TRBJ1-1|TRBV5-4|.|.
CASSLASMNTEAFF
TGTGCCAGCAGCTTGGCCAGTATGAACACTGAAGCTTTCTTT
>TRBJ1-1|TRBV28|TRBD1|.
CASSLAGTGRTEAFF
TGTGCCAGCAGTTTAGCCGGGACAGGGAGGACTGAAGCTTTCTTT
>TRBJ2-2|TRBV13|TRBD2|once
CASSLAYSGGETNTGELFF
TGTGCCAGCAGCTTAGCATATAGCGGGGGGGAAACGAACACCGGGGAGCTGTTTTTT
>TRBJ2-1|TRBV28|.|.
CASTQAAEYNEQFF
TGTGCCAGCACTCAAGCGGCAGAGTACAATGAGCAGTTCTTC
>TRBJ1-4|TRBV30|.|.
CACPTGEKLFF
TGTGCCTGCCCCACGGGGGAAAAACTGTTTTTT
>TRBJ1-1|TRBV6-5|.|.
CASSEVMGPTEAFF
TGTGCCAGCAGTGAAGTGATGGGGCCCACTGAAGCTTTCTTT
>TRBJ1-6|TRBV28|.|.
CASSFGAPYNSPLHF
TGTGCCAGCAGTTTTGGGGCGCCCTATAATTCACCCCTCCACTTT
>TRBJ2-3|TRBV14|.|.
CASSQGATETDTQYF
TGTGCCAGCAGCCAAGGGGCGACCGAAACAGATACGCAGTATTTT
>TRBJ1-2|TRBV7-2|.|.
CASSWRGGSSYGYTF
TGTGCCAGCAGCTGGAGGGGGGGTTCCAGCTATGGCTACACCTTC
>TRBJ1-2|TRBV28|.|.
CASSRGRWGYTF
TGTGCCAGCAGCAGAGGCCGCTGGGGCTACACCTTC
>TRBJ2-1|TRBV10-3|TRBD2|.
CAISESIGSSGGKNNEQFF
TGTGCCATCAGTGAGTCTATTGGGTCTAGCGGGGGGAAAAACAATGAGCAGTTCTTC
>TRBJ2-1|TRBV29-1|.|once
CSVDPMGEEEQFF
TGCAGCGTTGACCCCATGGGGGAGGAGGAGCAGTTCTTC
>TRBJ2-1|TRBV7-9|TRBD2|.
CASSLALQLTGGYNEQFF
TGTGCCAGCAGCTTAGCATTACAGCTTACGGGGGGCTACAATGAGCAGTTCTTC
>TRBJ2-5|TRBV5-4|TRBD2|.
CASRGASGEGTQYF
TGTGCCAGCAGAGGGGCTAGCGGGGAGGGGACCCAGTACTTC
>TRBJ2-3|TRBV7-8|TRBD2|.
CASSFRGGGAADTQYF
TGTGCCAGCAGCTTCAGGGGCGGGGGGGCAGCAGATACGCAGTATTTT
>TRBJ1-1|TRBV29-1|.|.
CSTIREVTEAFF
TGCAGCACGATCAGGGAGGTCACTGAAGCTTTCTTT
>TRBJ2-2|TRBV9|.|.
CASSGGLLGELFF
TGTGCCAGCAGCGGAGGGTTACTCGGGGAGCTGTTTTTT
>TRBJ2-3|TRBV4-2|.|.
CASSQDVAPDTQYF
TGTGCCAGCAGCCAAGACGTGGCCCCAGATACGCAGTATTTT
>TRBJ1-1|TRBV6-5|.|.
CASSYSRGRAEAFF
TGTGCCAGCAGTTACTCTCGGGGTCGGGCTGAAGCTTTCTTT
>TRBJ2-3|TRBV18|TRBD2|.
CASSPPNRLAGGDTQYF
TGTGCCAGCTCACCACCTAACCGGCTAGCGGGAGGGGATACGCAGTATTTT
>TRBJ2-3|TRBV7-2|TRBD2|.
CASSQGLAQDTQYF
TGTGCCAGCAGCCAAGGACTAGCGCAAGATACGCAGTATTTT
>TRBJ1-5|TRBV9|.|.
CASSGQNSNQPQHF
TGTGCCAGCAGCGGACAGAATAGCAATCAGCCCCAGCATTTT
>TRBJ2-5|TRBV15|.|.
CATSLRSVGETQYF
TGTGCCACCAGCTTACGGAGCGTAGGAGAGACCCAGTACTTC
>TRBJ1-2|TRBV28|TRBD1|.
CASRDQGAVYGYTF
TGTGCCAGCAGGGATCAGGGGGCCGTCTATGGCTACACCTTC
>TRBJ1-1|TRBV5-1|TRBD1|few
CASSWGTGEAFF
TGCGCCAGCAGCTGGGGGACAGGTGAAGCTTTCTTT